This T cell receptor beta chain emerged from a study of T cell responses to AZD1222 COVID-19 vaccine. Germline V gene data show CDR1 as LNHDA and CDR2 as SQIVND (reference sequence). The V gene lost 5 bases and the J gene lost 6 bases, with 11 bases spanning the gap. The CDR3 spans 13 residues. Sequenced by immunoSEQ multiplex PCR; TCRdb stores in-frame clones only, minus some. The sample has 50,000 to 55,000 clones, about 91% seen once; the top ten hold less than 3.5%. The chain couples TRBV19 to TRBJ2-4; D call uncertain. The TCR sequence derives from an adult who received the AZD1222 COVID-19 vaccine. Here the sequenced sample was peripheral blood, taken 28 days after the second AZD1222 dose. CDR3 nucleotide sequence: TGTGCCAGTAGTCCGGACCGGCTAAACATTCAGTACTTC. This encodes CASSPDRLNIQYF.